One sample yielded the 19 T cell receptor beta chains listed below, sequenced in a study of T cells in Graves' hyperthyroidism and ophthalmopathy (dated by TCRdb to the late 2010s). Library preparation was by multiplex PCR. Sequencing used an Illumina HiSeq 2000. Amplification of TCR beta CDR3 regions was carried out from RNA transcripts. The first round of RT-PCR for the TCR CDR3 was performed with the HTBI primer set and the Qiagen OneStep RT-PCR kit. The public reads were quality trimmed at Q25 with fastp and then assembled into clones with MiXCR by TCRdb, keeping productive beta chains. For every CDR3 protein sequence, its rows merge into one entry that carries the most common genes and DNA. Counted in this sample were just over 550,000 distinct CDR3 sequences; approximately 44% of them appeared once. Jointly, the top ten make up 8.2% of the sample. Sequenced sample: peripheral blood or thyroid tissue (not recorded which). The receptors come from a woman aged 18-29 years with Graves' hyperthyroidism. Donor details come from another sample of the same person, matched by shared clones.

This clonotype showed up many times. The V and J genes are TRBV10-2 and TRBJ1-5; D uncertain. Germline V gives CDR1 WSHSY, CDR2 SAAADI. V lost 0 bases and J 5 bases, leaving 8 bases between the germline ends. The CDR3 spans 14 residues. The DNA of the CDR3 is TGCGCCAGCAGTGAGTCAGGGTGGTATCAGCCCCAGCATTTT. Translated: CASSESGWYQPQHF.

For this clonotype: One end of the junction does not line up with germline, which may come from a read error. CDR3 sequence reads: CASSADRDSYEQYF. CDR3 nucleotide sequence: TGTGCCAGCAGTGCCGACAGGGACTCCTACGAGCAGTACTTC. The gene calls are TRBV10-3 and TRBJ2-7; 7 nucleotides agree with TRBD1. From germline, CDR1 is ENHRY and CDR2 SYGVKD. This CDR3 is built from 14 residues.

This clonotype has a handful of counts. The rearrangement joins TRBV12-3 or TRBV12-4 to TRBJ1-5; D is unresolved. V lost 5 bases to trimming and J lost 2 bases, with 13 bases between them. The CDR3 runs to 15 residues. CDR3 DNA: TGTGCCAGCAGTACCGCGGGGAGGGGCAATCAGCCCCAGCATTTT. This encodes CASSTAGRGNQPQHF.

CDR3 loop: CATSNHGTLHYGYTF. The CDR3 DNA reads as TGTGCCACCAGCAACCACGGGACACTACACTATGGCTACACCTTC. The rearrangement links TRBV15 to TRBJ1-2; D is possibly TRBD1 (6 bases). This CDR3 spans 15 amino acids. The ends were cut back, 4 bases at V and 3 bases at J, with 15 bases in the middle. The germline gives CDR1 LNHNV, CDR2 YYDKDF (reference sequence).

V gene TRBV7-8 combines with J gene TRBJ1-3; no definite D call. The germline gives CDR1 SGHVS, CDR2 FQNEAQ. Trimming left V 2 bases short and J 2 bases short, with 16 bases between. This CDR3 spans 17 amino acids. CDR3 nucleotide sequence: TGTGCCAGCAGCTTACAAAGATGGCAGTCTGCTGGAAACACCATATATTTT. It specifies CASSLQRWQSAGNTIYF. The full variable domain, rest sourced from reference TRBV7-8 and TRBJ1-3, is GAGVSQSPRYKVAKRGQDVALRCDPISGHVSLFWYQQALGQGPEFLTYFQNEAQLDKSGLPSDRFFAERPEGSVSTLKIQRTQQEDSAVYLCASSLQRWQSAGNTIYFGEGSWLTVV.

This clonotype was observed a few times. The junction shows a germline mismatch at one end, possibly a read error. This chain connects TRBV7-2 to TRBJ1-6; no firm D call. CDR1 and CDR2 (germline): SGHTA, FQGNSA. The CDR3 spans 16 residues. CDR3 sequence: CASSHHTGMKSSPLHF. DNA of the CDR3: TGCGCCAGCAGCCACCATACCGGGATGAAGTCGTCACCCCTCCACTTT.

CDR3 bases: TGCAGTGCTATAGTCAGCGGGAGTCCCTACGAGCAGTACTTC. Protein: CSAIVSGSPYEQYF. The V and J genes are TRBV20-1 and TRBJ2-7, with 8 bases that match TRBD2. This CDR3 has 14 amino acids. CDR1 is DFQATT and CDR2 is SNEGSKA in the germline V gene (reference sequence). With V trimmed by 4 bases and J by 2 bases, 7 bases remained unmatched.

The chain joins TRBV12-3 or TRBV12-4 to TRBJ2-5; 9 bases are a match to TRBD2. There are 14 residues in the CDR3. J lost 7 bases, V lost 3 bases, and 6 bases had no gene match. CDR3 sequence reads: CASSFSGSGGTQYF. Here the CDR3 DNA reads TGTGCCAGCAGTTTTAGCGGGAGCGGGGGGACCCAGTACTTC.

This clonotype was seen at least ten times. The CDR3 bases are TGTGCCAGCAGCTTAACCAGCTATGGCTACACCTTC. Amino acid sequence: CASSLTSYGYTF. The rearrangement joins TRBV7-3 to TRBJ1-2; D uncertain. The CDR3 covers 12 residues. The V gene's germline CDR1 is SGHTA and CDR2 FQGTGA. The V and J ends lost 0 bases and 4 bases respectively, with 3 bases between them.

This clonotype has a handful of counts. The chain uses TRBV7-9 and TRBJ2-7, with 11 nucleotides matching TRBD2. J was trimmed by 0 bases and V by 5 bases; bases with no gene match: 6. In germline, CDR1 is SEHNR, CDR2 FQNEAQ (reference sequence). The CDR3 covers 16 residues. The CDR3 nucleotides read TGTGCCAGCAGCATCGGACTAGCGGGTGGCTCCTACGAGCAGTACTTC. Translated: CASSIGLAGGSYEQYF.

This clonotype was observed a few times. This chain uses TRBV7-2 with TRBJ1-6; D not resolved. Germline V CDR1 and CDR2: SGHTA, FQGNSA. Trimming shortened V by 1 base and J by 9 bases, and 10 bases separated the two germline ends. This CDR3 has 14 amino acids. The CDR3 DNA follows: TGTGCCAGCAGCTTAGACTGGGGTCGTTCACCCCTCCACTTT. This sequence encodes CASSLDWGRSPLHF.

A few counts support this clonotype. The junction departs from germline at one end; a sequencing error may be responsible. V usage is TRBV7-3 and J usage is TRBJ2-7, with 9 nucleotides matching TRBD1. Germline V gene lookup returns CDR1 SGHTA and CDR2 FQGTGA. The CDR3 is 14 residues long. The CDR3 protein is CASSQGTGSYEQYF. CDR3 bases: TGCGCCAGCAGCCAAGGGACAGGGTCCTACGAGCAGTACTTC.

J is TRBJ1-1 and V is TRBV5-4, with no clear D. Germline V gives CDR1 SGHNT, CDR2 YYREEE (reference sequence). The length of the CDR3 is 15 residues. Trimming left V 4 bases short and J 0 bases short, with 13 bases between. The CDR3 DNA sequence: TGTGCCAGCAGCCAAGACCCAGTTCTGAACACTGAAGCTTTCTTT. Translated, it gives CASSQDPVLNTEAFF.

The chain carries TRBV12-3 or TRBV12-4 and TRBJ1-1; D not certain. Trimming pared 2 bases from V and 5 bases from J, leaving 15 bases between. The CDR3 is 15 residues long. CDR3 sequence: CASSLNSVRRTEAFF. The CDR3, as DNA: TGTGCCAGCAGTTTAAATTCCGTTAGGAGGACTGAAGCTTTCTTT.

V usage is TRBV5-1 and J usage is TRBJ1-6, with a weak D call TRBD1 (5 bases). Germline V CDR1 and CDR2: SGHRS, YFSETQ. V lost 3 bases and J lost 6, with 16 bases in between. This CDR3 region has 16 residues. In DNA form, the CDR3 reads TGCGCCAGCAGCTGGGGAGCTGGGACGGTTAATTCACCCCTCCACTTT. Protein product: CASSWGAGTVNSPLHF. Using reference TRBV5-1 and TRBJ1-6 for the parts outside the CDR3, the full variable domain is KAGVTQTPRYLIKTRGQQVTLSCSPISGHRSVSWYQQTPGQGLQFLFEYFSETQRNKGNFPGRFSGRQFSNSRSEMNVSTLELGDSALYLCASSWGAGTVNSPLHFGNGTRLTVT.

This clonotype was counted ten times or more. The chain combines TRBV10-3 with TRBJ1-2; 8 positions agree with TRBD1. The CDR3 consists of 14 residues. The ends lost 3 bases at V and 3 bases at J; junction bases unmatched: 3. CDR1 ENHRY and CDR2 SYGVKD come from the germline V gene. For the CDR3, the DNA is TGTGCCATCAGTGAACCGGGACAGGACTATGGCTACACCTTC. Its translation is CAISEPGQDYGYTF.

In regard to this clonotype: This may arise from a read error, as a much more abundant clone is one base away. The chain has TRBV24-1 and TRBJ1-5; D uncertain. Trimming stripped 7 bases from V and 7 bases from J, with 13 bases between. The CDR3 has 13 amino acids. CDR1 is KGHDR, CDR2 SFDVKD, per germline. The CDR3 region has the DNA TGTGCCACCAGCTTAGACGCCTCACAGCCCCAGCATTTT. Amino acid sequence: CATSLDASQPQHF.

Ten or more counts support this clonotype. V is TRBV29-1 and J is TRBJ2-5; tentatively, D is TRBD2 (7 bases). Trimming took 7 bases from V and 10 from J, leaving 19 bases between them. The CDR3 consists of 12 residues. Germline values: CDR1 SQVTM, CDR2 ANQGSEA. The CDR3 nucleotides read TGCAGCGCCGGGGGGCAGGGAAAGGTCCAGTACTTC. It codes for CSAGGQGKVQYF. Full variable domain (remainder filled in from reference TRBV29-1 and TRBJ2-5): SAVISQKPSRDICQRGTSLTIQCQVDSQVTMMFWYRQQPGQSLTLIATANQGSEATYESGFVIDKFPISRPNLTFSTLTVSNMSPEDSSIYLCSAGGQGKVQYFGPGTRLLVL.

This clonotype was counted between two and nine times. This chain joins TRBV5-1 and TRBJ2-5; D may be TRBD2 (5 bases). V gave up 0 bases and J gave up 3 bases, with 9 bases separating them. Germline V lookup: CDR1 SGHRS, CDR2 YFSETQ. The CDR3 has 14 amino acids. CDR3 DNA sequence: TGCGCCAGCAGCTTGGCCTTGCGGGAAGAGACCCAGTACTTC. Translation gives CASSLALREETQYF.